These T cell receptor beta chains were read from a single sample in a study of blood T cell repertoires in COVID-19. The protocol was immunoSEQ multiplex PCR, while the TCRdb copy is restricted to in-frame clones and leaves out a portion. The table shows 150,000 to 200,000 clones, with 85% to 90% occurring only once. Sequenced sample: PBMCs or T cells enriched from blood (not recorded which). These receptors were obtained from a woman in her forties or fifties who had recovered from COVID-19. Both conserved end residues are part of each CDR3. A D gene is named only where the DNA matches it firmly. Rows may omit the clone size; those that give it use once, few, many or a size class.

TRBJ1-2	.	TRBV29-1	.	TGCAGCGTTGACCCAGGCTGGGGCTACACCTTC	CSVDPGWGYTF
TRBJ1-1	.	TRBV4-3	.	TGCGCCAGCAGCCGCGGCTTGAACACTGAAGCTTTCTTT	CASSRGLNTEAFF
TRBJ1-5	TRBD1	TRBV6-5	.	TGTGCCAGCAGAAGGACAGGGGCCAATCAGCCCCAGCATTTT	CASRRTGANQPQHF
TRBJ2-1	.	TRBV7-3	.	TGTGCCAGCAGCTCACGCAGGGGTTGGGATTTGAATGAGCAGTTCTTC	CASSSRRGWDLNEQFF
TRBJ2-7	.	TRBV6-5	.	TGTGCCAGCAGTCCAACTCACAGCTACGAGCAGTACTTC	CASSPTHSYEQYF
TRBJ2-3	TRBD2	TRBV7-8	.	TGTGCCAGCAGCCCTTCTAGCGGGGGGGCGGGCACAGATACGCAGTATTTT	CASSPSSGGAGTDTQYF
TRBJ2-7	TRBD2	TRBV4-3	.	TGCGCCAGCAGCCAGCTACTAGCGGGGGTGAGCTCCTACGAGCAGTACTTC	CASSQLLAGVSSYEQYF
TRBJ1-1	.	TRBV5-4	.	TGTGCCAGCAGCTTGGGACAGCTTTGGGAAAAAGCTTTCTTT	CASSLGQLWEKAFF
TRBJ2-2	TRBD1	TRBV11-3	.	TGTGCCAGCAGCTCAAGACAGGGAGAGGAGGAGCTGTTTTTT	CASSSRQGEEELFF
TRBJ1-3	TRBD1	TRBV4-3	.	TGCGCCAGCAGCCAAACAGGGGTAGGATCTGGAAACACCATATATTTT	CASSQTGVGSGNTIYF
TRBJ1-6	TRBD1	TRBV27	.	TGTGCCAGCAGTTTTGGCGGGACAGGGGCTTGGGTGATAAATTCACCCCTCCACTTT	CASSFGGTGAWVINSPLHF
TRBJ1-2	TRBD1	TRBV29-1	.	TGCAGCGTTGAAGGTGACAGGGTGTATGGCTACACCTTC	CSVEGDRVYGYTF
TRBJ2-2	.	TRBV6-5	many	TGTGCCAGCAGACGGTACACCGGGGAGCTGTTTTTT	CASRRYTGELFF
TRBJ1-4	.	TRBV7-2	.	TGTGCCAGCAGCGGGGGCAGGGTATCTAATGAAAAACTGTTTTTT	CASSGGRVSNEKLFF
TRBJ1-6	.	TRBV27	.	TGTGCCAGCAGTGCCGGGAGAGGGAAGTCCTATAATTCACCCCTCCACTTT	CASSAGRGKSYNSPLHF
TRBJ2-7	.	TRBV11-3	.	TGTGCCAGCACCCCGGGGGGCGGCTACGAGCAGTACTTC	CASTPGGGYEQYF
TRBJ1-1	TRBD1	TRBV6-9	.	TGTGCCAGCAAGCGACAGGGGGAGAGGTGTCCATCCATGAACACTGAAGCTTTCTTT	CASKRQGERCPSMNTEAFF
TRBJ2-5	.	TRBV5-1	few	TGCGCCAGCAGCTCCGGGGAGACCCAGTACTTC	CASSSGETQYF
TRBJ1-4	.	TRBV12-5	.	TGTGCTAGTGGTTCGTGGACAGCCAAAAACCTGTTTTTT	CASGSWTAKNLFF
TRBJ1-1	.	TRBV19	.	TGTGCCAGTAGAATGACAGCGGGTAACACTGAAGCTTTCTTT	CASRMTAGNTEAFF
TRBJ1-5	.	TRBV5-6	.	TGTGCCAGCAGCTTGGGGGGCTTCGGTCAGCCCCAGCATTTT	CASSLGGFGQPQHF
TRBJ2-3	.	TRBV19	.	TGTGCCAGTAGTATTGAGGGATGGGGCACAGATACGCAGTATTTT	CASSIEGWGTDTQYF
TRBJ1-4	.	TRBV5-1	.	TGCGCCAGCAGCTTGGCCGGTACTAATGAAAAACTGTTTTTT	CASSLAGTNEKLFF
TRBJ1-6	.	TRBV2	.	TGTGCCGCAAACTCAGGGGTCGTCTCACCCCTCCACTTT	CAANSGVVSPLHF
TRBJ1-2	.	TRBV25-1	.	TGTGCCAGCAGTGAATATAAGAGTGGCTACACCTTC	CASSEYKSGYTF
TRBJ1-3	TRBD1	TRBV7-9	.	TGTGCCAGCAGCCCCCTTGGACAGGTCGACTCTGGAAACACCATATATTTT	CASSPLGQVDSGNTIYF
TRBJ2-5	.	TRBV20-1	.	TGCAGTGCTAGCGAGCGCGAGACCCAGTACTTC	CSASERETQYF
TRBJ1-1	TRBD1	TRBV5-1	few	TGCGCCAGCAGCTCGAACAGGGGTGAAGCTTTCTTT	CASSSNRGEAFF
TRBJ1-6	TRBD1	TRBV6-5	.	TGTGCCAGCAATATACAGGGGACAAATTCACCCCTCCACTTT	CASNIQGTNSPLHF
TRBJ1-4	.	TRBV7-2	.	TGTGCCAGCAGCTCCGAGGCGCCCGGACAGAGGGCGAAACTGTTTTTT	CASSSEAPGQRAKLFF
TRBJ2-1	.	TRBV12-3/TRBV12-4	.	TGTGCCTCTCTGGGAGATGAGCAGTTCTTC	CASLGDEQFF
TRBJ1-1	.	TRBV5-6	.	TGTGCCAGCTTCCGGCGGTACCCGACTGAAGCTTTCTTT	CASFRRYPTEAFF
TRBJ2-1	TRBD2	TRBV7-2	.	TGTGCCAGCAGCTTCCCGACTAGCGGGGGGAACAGCTCCTACAATGAGCAGTTCTTC	CASSFPTSGGNSSYNEQFF
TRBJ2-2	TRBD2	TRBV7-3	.	TGTGCCAGCAGCCGAGACAGACTAGCGGGGGAGACCGGGGAGCTGTTTTTT	CASSRDRLAGETGELFF
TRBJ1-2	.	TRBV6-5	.	TGTGCCAGCAGTCCGAGGGCCAAAGCTAACTATGGCTACACCTTC	CASSPRAKANYGYTF
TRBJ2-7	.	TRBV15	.	TGTGCCACCAGCAGAGAACAGGGCTCCTACGAGCAGTACTTC	CATSREQGSYEQYF